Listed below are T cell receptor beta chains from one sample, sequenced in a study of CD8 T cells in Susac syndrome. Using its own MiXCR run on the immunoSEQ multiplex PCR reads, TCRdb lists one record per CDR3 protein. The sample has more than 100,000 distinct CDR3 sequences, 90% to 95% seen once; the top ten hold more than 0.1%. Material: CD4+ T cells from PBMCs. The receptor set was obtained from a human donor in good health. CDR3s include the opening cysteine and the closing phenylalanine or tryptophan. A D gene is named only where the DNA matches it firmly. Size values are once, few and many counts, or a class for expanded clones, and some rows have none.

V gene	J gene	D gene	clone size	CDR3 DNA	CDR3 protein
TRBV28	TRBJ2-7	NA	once	TGTGCCAGCACTGAGGGACCGCGGAACGGCTACGAGCAGTACTTC	CASTEGPRNGYEQYF
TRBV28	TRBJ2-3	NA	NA	TGTGCCAGCAGCTTTAGCGCCCGCACAGATACGCAGTATTTT	CASSFSARTDTQYF
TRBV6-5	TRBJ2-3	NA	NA	TGTGCCACTAGGCGGGACACTAGCACAGATACGCAGTATTTT	CATRRDTSTDTQYF
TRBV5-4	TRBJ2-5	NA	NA	TGTGCCAGCAGCTTGGTTAGCGGACCAGAGACCCAGTACTTC	CASSLVSGPETQYF
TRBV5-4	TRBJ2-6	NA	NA	TGTGCCACAGGGTTAGGGGCCAACGTCCTGACTTTC	CATGLGANVLTF
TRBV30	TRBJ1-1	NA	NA	TGTGCCTGGAGTGTCCCGAGGGTTTGGGACACTGAAGCTTTCTTT	CAWSVPRVWDTEAFF
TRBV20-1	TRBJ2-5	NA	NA	TGCAGTGTTCCACCTTGGGACTCTCCGGGGCTTGGGACCCAGTACTTC	CSVPPWDSPGLGTQYF
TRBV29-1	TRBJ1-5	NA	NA	TGCAGCGTTGGAGGCGGACCGCCCAATCAGCCCCAGCATTTT	CSVGGGPPNQPQHF
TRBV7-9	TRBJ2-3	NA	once	TGTGCCAGCAGCTTAGGGTCCCCCCGGCGCACAGATACGCAGTATTTT	CASSLGSPRRTDTQYF
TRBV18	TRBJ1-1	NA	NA	TGTGCCAGCTCACCGCGGGTCCCCCCCACTGAAGCTTTCTTT	CASSPRVPPTEAFF
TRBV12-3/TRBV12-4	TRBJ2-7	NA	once	TGTGCCAGCAGTTTTTTACCAGCCTACGAGCAGTACTTC	CASSFLPAYEQYF
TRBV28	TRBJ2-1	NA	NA	TGTGCCAGCAGCCCTGAGGGCCCGGGTGGGCAGTTCTTC	CASSPEGPGGQFF
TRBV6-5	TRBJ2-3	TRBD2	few	TGTGCCAGCAGTTTGGGACTAGCGGGAGCAGATACGCAGTATTTT	CASSLGLAGADTQYF
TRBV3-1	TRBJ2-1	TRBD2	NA	TGTGCCAGCAGCCAAGATACTGGACTAGCGGGATCTAATGAGCAGTTCTTC	CASSQDTGLAGSNEQFF
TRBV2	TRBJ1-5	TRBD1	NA	TGTGCCAGCAATAGGGACAGGGGTGGCAATCAGCCCCAGCATTTT	CASNRDRGGNQPQHF
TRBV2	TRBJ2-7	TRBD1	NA	TGTGCCAGCAGCTATCCCGGGGACAGGACCTACGAGCAGTACTTC	CASSYPGDRTYEQYF
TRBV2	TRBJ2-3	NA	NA	TGTGCCAGCAACTCCAGAACCTTTCAAGACGGACTACCAGGCACAGATACGCAGTATTTT	CASNSRTFQDGLPGTDTQYF
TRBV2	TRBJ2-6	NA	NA	TGTGCCAGCAGGGCGGGGTCTGGGGCCAACGTCCTGACTTTC	CASRAGSGANVLTF
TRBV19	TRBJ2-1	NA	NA	TGTGCCAGTAGTGACCCGATACTAGCAAATGAGCAGTTCTTC	CASSDPILANEQFF
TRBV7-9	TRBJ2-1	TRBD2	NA	TGTGCCAGCAGCTTTGGCTTTAGCGGGATTTACAATGAGCAGTTCTTC	CASSFGFSGIYNEQFF
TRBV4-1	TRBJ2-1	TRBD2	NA	TGCGCCAGCAGCCAAGATCAGGAGACTAGCGGGAGCAATGAGCAGTTCTTC	CASSQDQETSGSNEQFF
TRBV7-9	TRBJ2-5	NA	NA	TGTGCCAGCAGCTTACTAGCGAATATCCAAGAGACCCAGTACTTC	CASSLLANIQETQYF
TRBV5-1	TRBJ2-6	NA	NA	TGCGCCAGCAGCTTGACTCAGGGCTCTGGGGCCAACGTCCTGACTTTC	CASSLTQGSGANVLTF
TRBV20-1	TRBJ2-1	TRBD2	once	TGCAGTGCTAGGCTCCCCGGGCGGGAGTGGATAGGTGAGCAGTTCTTC	CSARLPGREWIGEQFF
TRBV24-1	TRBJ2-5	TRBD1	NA	TGTGCCACCAGTGATTTAGGACAGGGCGGCGAAGAGACCCAGTACTTC	CATSDLGQGGEETQYF
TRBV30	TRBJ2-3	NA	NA	TGTGCCTGGAAACGGTCCCCGCGGCGGGGAGCGGATACGCAGTATTTT	CAWKRSPRRGADTQYF
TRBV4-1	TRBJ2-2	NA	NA	TGCGCCAGCAGCCAAGATAAAACCGGGGAGCTGTTTTTT	CASSQDKTGELFF
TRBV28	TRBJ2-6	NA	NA	TGTGCCAGCAGCTCGACACGAACATCTGGGGCCAACGTCCTGACTTTC	CASSSTRTSGANVLTF
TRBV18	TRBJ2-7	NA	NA	TGTGCCAGCTCACCACCGGGCCAAGGGGATCACGAGCAGTACTTC	CASSPPGQGDHEQYF
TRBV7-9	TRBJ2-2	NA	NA	TGTGCCAGCAGCCTCCGAGGGCAGGCAAACGGGGAGCTGTTTTTT	CASSLRGQANGELFF
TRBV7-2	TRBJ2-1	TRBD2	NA	TGTGCCAGCAGCATCGAGCGGGGAGGGTACAATGAGCAGTTCTTC	CASSIERGGYNEQFF
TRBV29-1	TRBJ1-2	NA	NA	TGCAGCGTTGGATCAGGGGACAACTATGGCTACACCTTC	CSVGSGDNYGYTF
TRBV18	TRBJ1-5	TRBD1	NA	TGTGCCAGCACGGGACAGGGGCAGGCTCAGCCCCAGCATTTT	CASTGQGQAQPQHF
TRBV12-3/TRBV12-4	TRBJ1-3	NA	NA	TGTGCCAGCAGCAGAGGAAACACCATATATTTT	CASSRGNTIYF
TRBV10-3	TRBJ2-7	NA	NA	TGTGCCATCTCACCTTCCTACGAGCAGTACTTC	CAISPSYEQYF
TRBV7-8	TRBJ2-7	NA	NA	TGTGCCAGCAGCTTACAGGGTTACAACGAGCAGTACTTC	CASSLQGYNEQYF
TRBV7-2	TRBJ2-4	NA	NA	TGTGCCAGCAGCTTTCTCACTGCACAGGGTAAAGGGAACATTCAGTACTTC	CASSFLTAQGKGNIQYF
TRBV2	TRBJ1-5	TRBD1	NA	TGTGCCAGCAGTCCGGGACAGGGGGCGTTTACAGGTCAGCCCCAGCATTTT	CASSPGQGAFTGQPQHF
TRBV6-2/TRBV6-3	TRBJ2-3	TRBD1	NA	TGTGCCAGCAGTCTTCCGGGGACAGGGACGGATACGCAGTATTTT	CASSLPGTGTDTQYF
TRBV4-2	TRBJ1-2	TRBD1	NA	TGTGCCAGCAGCCAAGATTCTGCAGGGGGCGCCCAGGGCTACACCTTC	CASSQDSAGGAQGYTF
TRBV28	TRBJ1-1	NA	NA	TGTGCCAGCAGAGGAGACTCAAAAGGGGCTTTCTTT	CASRGDSKGAFF
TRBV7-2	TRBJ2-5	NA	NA	TGTGCCAGCAGCTTTGGAATCGCCCACACAAGGGAGACCCAGTACTTC	CASSFGIAHTRETQYF
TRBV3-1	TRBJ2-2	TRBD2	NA	TGTGCCAGCAGCCACGGACTAGCGGGGGGTAACACCGGGGAGCTGTTTTTT	CASSHGLAGGNTGELFF
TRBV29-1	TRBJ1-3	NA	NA	TGCAGCGTTGAACAGATATTCTCTGGAAACACCATATATTTT	CSVEQIFSGNTIYF
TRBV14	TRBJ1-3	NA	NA	TGTGCCAGCAGCCAGTCCGGAGGAAACACCATATATTTT	CASSQSGGNTIYF
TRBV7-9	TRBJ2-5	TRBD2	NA	TGTGCCAGCAGCTTAGTCGGGGGGGCACGGGAGACCCAGTACTTC	CASSLVGGARETQYF
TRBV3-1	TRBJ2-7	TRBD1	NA	TGTGCCAGCAGCCAAGGGACAGGGGAGCTCGAGCAGTACTTC	CASSQGTGELEQYF
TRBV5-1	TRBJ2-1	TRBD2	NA	TGCGCCAGCAGCTACACTAGCGTTTCTCCGACAGATGAGCAGTTCTTC	CASSYTSVSPTDEQFF
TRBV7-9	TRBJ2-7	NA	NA	TGTGCCAGCAGCTTGGGGCGTTTACCCTACGAGCAGTACTTC	CASSLGRLPYEQYF
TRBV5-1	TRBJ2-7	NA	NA	TGCGCCAGCAGCTTAGAAGTCCCCGAGGTGGGAGAGCAGTACTTC	CASSLEVPEVGEQYF
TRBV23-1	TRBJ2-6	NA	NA	TGCGCCAGCAGTCGGTTGGGGCTTCTCTCTGGGGCCAACGTCCTGACTTTC	CASSRLGLLSGANVLTF